Given below is one T cell receptor (beta chain) in context. These data belong to a study of blood T cell repertoires in COVID-19. Study background: Acute and convalescent COVID-19 samples came from the United States, Italy and Spain.

This CDR3 spans 14 amino acids. CDR1 MNHEY and CDR2 SVGEGT come from the germline V gene. V lost 6 bases and J 5 bases, leaving 16 bases between the germline ends. The authors' processing: Amplification of reference gene primers provided the estimated nucleated cell counts. Sequencing was performed with immunoSEQ multiplex PCR; in TCRdb, only in-frame clones are kept and a portion is missing. That table supplies the V and J calls and clone size; D and trimming were determined from the DNA. Here the sample spans around 250,000 clones, approximately 79% being singletons. The specimen was PBMCs or T cells enriched from blood (not recorded which). The chain combines TRBV6-2 or TRBV6-3 with TRBJ2-5, with D maybe TRBD1 (6 bases). The sequence was obtained from a man aged 25-45 years with acute COVID-19. CDR3 in amino acids: CASSPGTIGETQYF. In DNA, the CDR3 is TGTGCCAGCAGCCCCGGGACAATCGGGGAGACCCAGTACTTC.